These 20 T cell receptor beta chains came from one sample sequenced in a study of T cell responses to AZD1222 COVID-19 vaccine. Measured with immunoSEQ multiplex PCR; TCRdb has only the in-frame clones, and not every one. The sample has roughly 120,000 clones, 80% to 90% seen once; the top ten hold roughly 3.9%. The source was peripheral blood, collected on day 0 of MenACWY control vaccination. These receptors were obtained from an adult in good health.

V is TRBV7-9 and J is TRBJ2-2; 7 nucleotides agree with TRBD1. The CDR3 extends over 17 amino acids. V shed 5 bases and J 4 bases; nucleotides not matched to a gene: 13. The germline V gene has CDR1 SEHNR and CDR2 FQNEAQ (reference sequence). CDR3 DNA sequence: TGTGCCAGCAGCCAATCGACAGGGCCGTCCCCCACCGGGGAGCTGTTTTTT. Amino acid sequence: CASSQSTGPSPTGELFF.

This chain uses TRBV4-1 with TRBJ1-5; 7 bases match TRBD1. The CDR3 is 19 amino acids. Germline CDR1 and CDR2: MGHRA and YSYEKL. V was clipped by 2 bases and J by 4 bases; unmatched bases: 17. The CDR3, as DNA: TGCGCCAGCAGCCAAAACACCGACGGCACGGGACAGAGTAATCAGCCCCAGCATTTT. Encoded protein: CASSQNTDGTGQSNQPQHF.

The chain recombines TRBV28 with TRBJ1-3, with no clear D. Germline CDR1 is MDHEN and CDR2 is SYDVKM. V dropped 5 bases and J dropped 0 bases, with 8 bases sitting between them. This CDR3 contains 14 residues. The CDR3 nucleotides read TGTGCCAGCAGTAGGCGTAACTCTGGAAACACCATATATTTT. Translated: CASSRRNSGNTIYF.

The chain joins TRBV7-9 to TRBJ1-4; maybe TRBD1 (6 bases). This CDR3 region has 15 residues. Germline CDR1 SEHNR, CDR2 FQNEAQ (reference sequence). V gave up 2 bases and J gave up 3 bases, with 10 bases separating them. Here the CDR3 reads CASSLMRTANEKLFF. DNA of the CDR3: TGTGCCAGCAGCTTAATGAGGACAGCTAATGAAAAACTGTTTTTT.

The chain joins TRBV11-2 to TRBJ2-7; the D gene is possibly TRBD1 (6 bases). V lost 5 bases and J 2 bases, leaving 13 bases between the germline ends. The CDR3 spans 14 residues. Germline V gives CDR1 SGHAT, CDR2 FQNNGV. CDR3 nucleotides: TGTGCCAGCAGCCACCAACAGGGTCCCTACGAGCAGTACTTC. Translated: CASSHQQGPYEQYF.

The chain combines TRBV15 with TRBJ2-5, with D hard to call. Germline V gene lookup returns CDR1 LNHNV and CDR2 YYDKDF (reference sequence). The CDR3 contains 11 residues. The V and J ends lost 5 bases and 5 bases respectively, with 6 bases between them. The CDR3 reads CATSQRETQYF. CDR3 DNA: TGTGCCACCAGCCAACGGGAGACCCAGTACTTC.

The chain employs TRBV27 and TRBJ2-1, with TRBD2 identical over 13 bases. The V gene's germline CDR1 is MNHEY and CDR2 SMNVEV (reference sequence). Trimming cost V 3 bases and J 12 bases; bases outside gene matches: 2. The CDR3 consists of 13 residues. The CDR3, as DNA: TGTGCCAGCAGTTTGTGGACTAGCGGGGGGCAGTTCTTC. Translated, it gives CASSLWTSGGQFF.

The chain recombines TRBV3-1 (or the pseudogene TRBV3-2) with TRBJ2-7; TRBD1 matches at 8 bases. The CDR3 loop spans 14 amino acids. Trimming at V came to 4 bases and at J to 1 base, leaving 3 bases not matched to a gene. CDR1 and CDR2 from the germline V gene are LGHDT and YNNKEL (reference sequence). The CDR3 DNA is TGTGCCAGCAGCCTGGGGACAGGTTCCTACGAGCAGTACTTC. Amino acid sequence: CASSLGTGSYEQYF.

The gene calls are TRBV5-1 and TRBJ2-2, with no clear D. The ends were cut back, 0 bases at V and 1 base at J, with 4 bases in the middle. This CDR3 comprises 14 residues. Germline values: CDR1 SGHRS, CDR2 YFSETQ. This CDR3 is CASSLDGNTGELFF. CDR3 sequence (DNA): TGCGCCAGCAGCTTGGACGGGAACACCGGGGAGCTGTTTTTT.

V gene TRBV5-6 combines with J gene TRBJ2-4; 8 bases match TRBD1. This CDR3 is 18 amino acids long. Germline values: CDR1 SGHDT, CDR2 YYEEEE. V was clipped by 0 bases and J by 0 bases; unmatched bases: 8. The CDR3 loop is CASSLAWDRIEAKNIQYF. In DNA, the CDR3 is TGTGCCAGCAGCTTGGCCTGGGACAGGATAGAAGCCAAAAACATTCAGTACTTC.

V is TRBV19 and J is TRBJ2-1; 11 positions agree with TRBD2. The CDR3 covers 16 residues. The J segment lost 8 bases and the V segment lost 5 bases, leaving 11 bases of the junction unmatched. The germline gives CDR1 LNHDA, CDR2 SQIVND (reference sequence). The CDR3 coding sequence is TGTGCCAGTAGTCACCCTCTAGCGGGGGGCGGAGATGAGCAGTTCTTC. It is translated as CASSHPLAGGGDEQFF.

V and J are TRBV30 and TRBJ1-5; D is possibly TRBD1 (5 bases). V was cut by 0 bases and J by 4 bases, with 19 bases left in between. Germline assignment: CDR1 GTSNPN and CDR2 SVGIG (reference sequence). The CDR3 is made up of 17 amino acids. The CDR3 spells CAWSVSGQLGDNQPQHF. The DNA for the CDR3 is TGTGCCTGGAGTGTATCAGGGCAATTGGGGGATAATCAGCCCCAGCATTTT.

The rearrangement links TRBV4-1 to TRBJ1-2; TRBD1 agrees at 8 bases. Germline CDR1 MGHRA, CDR2 YSYEKL. With V trimmed by 5 bases and J by 4 bases, 6 bases remained unmatched. This CDR3 region has 14 residues. This CDR3 is CASSAAGQGYGYTF. CDR3 bases: TGCGCCAGCAGCGCAGCCGGACAGGGCTATGGCTACACCTTC.

V gene TRBV11-2 combines with J gene TRBJ1-2; 9 bases are shared with TRBD1. V was pared by 5 bases and J by 5 bases, with 12 bases of the junction left unmatched. Germline CDR1 reads SGHAT; CDR2 reads FQNNGV. The CDR3 loop spans 16 amino acids. CDR3 sequence: CASSPTTGGGWYGYTF. The CDR3 DNA follows: TGTGCCAGCAGCCCTACCACAGGGGGCGGGTGGTATGGCTACACCTTC. The complete variable domain, with remaining parts taken from reference TRBV11-2 and TRBJ1-2, reads EAGVAQSPRYKIIEKRQSVAFWCNPISGHATLYWYQQILGQGPKLLIQFQNNGVVDDSQLPKDRFSAERLKGVDSTLKIQPAKLEDSAVYLCASSPTTGGGWYGYTFGSGTRLTVV.

J is TRBJ1-1 and V is TRBV28; 10 nucleotides align to TRBD1. The CDR3 runs 14 residues. Germline CDR1 is MDHEN and CDR2 is SYDVKM. Losses at the gene ends were 6 bases for V and 4 bases for J; bases not matched to a gene: 5. The CDR3 protein is CASRVDRGLTEAFF. CDR3 coding DNA: TGTGCCAGCAGGGTCGACAGGGGGCTCACTGAAGCTTTCTTT.

The CDR3 DNA reads TGTGCCAGCTCATTGACAGGGGGGACTTACAATGAGCAGTTCTTC. Its translation: CASSLTGGTYNEQFF. The chain is built from TRBV18 and TRBJ2-1; 9 bases are shared with TRBD1. The CDR3 has 15 amino acids. Germline CDR1 KGHSH, CDR2 LQKENI. The V and J ends lost 5 bases and 4 bases, in that order; junction bases with no gene match: 6.

The J gene is TRBJ1-2, the V gene TRBV6-5, with TRBD1 matching 7 bases. This CDR3 has 12 residues. CDR1 is MNHEY, CDR2 SVGAGI, per germline. The ends lost 5 bases at V and 8 bases at J; junction bases unmatched: 5. The CDR3 DNA sequence: TGTGCCAGCAGTCAGGGGGGGGGAGGCTACACCTTC. Translation gives CASSQGGGGYTF.

The V gene is TRBV6-2 or TRBV6-3, the J gene TRBJ2-1; D is possibly TRBD1 (5 bases). Germline loops: CDR1 MNHEY, CDR2 SVGEGT. This CDR3 is 15 amino acids long. Trimming removed 1 base from V and 5 bases from J, with 12 bases in between. The CDR3 nucleotides read TGTGCCAGCAGTTACTTGGGGCGGAAGGACAATGAGCAGTTCTTC. Protein sequence: CASSYLGRKDNEQFF.

This chain joins TRBV11-3 and TRBJ1-3; TRBD1 matches at 9 bases. Germline CDR1 is SGHNT and CDR2 is YENEEA. Losses at the gene ends were 4 bases for V and 0 bases for J; bases not matched to a gene: 4. This CDR3 is 16 amino acids long. DNA of the CDR3: TGTGCCAGCAGCTCGGGACAGGGACGCTCTGGAAACACCATATATTTT. Residues: CASSSGQGRSGNTIYF. The full variable domain, completed using reference TRBV11-3 and TRBJ1-3, is EAGVVQSPRYKIIEKKQPVAFWCNPISGHNTLYWYLQNLGQGPELLIRYENEEAVDDSQLPKDRFSAERLKGVDSTLKIQPAELGDSAVYLCASSSGQGRSGNTIYFGEGSWLTVV.

The gene calls are TRBV7-2 and TRBJ2-1; TRBD1 aligns across 7 bases. The CDR3 totals 15 residues. After removal of 8 bases from V and 10 bases from J, the junction contained 17 bases not matched to a gene. Germline CDR1 is SGHTA and CDR2 is FQGNSA. CDR3 sequence (DNA): TGTGCCAGCGACCAGGGGGACGGGAAACCGTGGGAGCAGTTCTTC. This encodes CASDQGDGKPWEQFF.